This TCR beta chain comes out of a study of early T cells in non-severe SARS-CoV-2 infection. For the study at large: Sequencing was performed on bulk RNA from unsorted whole blood, leaving chains unpaired.

The CDR3 has 15 amino acids. CDR1 LGHDT and CDR2 YNNKEL come from the germline V gene (reference sequence). The trim removed 4 bases at V and 6 bases at J, leaving 6 bases unmatched. Unique molecular identifiers were added to individual cDNA molecules. TCRdb independently ran MiXCR on the 5' RACE reads; one entry per CDR3 protein. The repertoire holds over 60,000 distinct CDR3 sequences, 9.5% to 13% seen once, with 6% to 8.5% in the top ten. This clonotype was seen ten or more times. This chain connects TRBV3-1 to TRBJ2-1, with TRBD1 identical over 10 bases. Here the sequenced sample was whole blood, taken at baseline. The source is an adult who was a healthcare worker with PCR-confirmed SARS-CoV-2 infection or an uninfected control (not recorded which). Here the CDR3 DNA reads TGTGCCAGCAGCCTACCGGGACAGGGGACCAATGAGCAGTTCTTC. Translated: CASSLPGQGTNEQFF.